These 10 T cell receptor beta chains came from one sample sequenced in a study of cytomegalovirus exposure and HLA in healthy donors. Vbeta (60) and Jbeta (13) primers were used in the PCR. The data were produced by immunoSEQ multiplex PCR, yet TCRdb's version contains in-frame clones alone and is incomplete. The sample records around 150,000 clones, around 79% being singletons. Sequencing used PBMCs. These receptors came from a woman aged 45-59 years in good health and CMV-seropositive.

This clone has a handful of counts. V and J are TRBV6-1 and TRBJ2-2, with a tentative D call TRBD1 (6 bases). The V gene's germline CDR1 is MNHNS and CDR2 SASEGT. The CDR3 spans 13 residues. With 4 bases removed from V and 5 bases from J, the gap between germline ends came to 8 bases. The CDR3 sequence: CASSGRGTGELFF. In DNA, the CDR3 is TGTGCCAGCAGTGGCAGGGGAACCGGGGAGCTGTTTTTT.

This chain connects TRBV27 to TRBJ2-5; possible D gene TRBD1, 5 bases. The DNA end favors TRBJ2-7, so the J call may be wrong. The CDR3 covers 13 residues. The germline V gene has CDR1 MNHEY and CDR2 SMNVEV (reference sequence). The CDR3 DNA reads TGTGCCAGCAGTCCAGGGATGACCTACGAGCAGTACTTC. It codes for CASSPGMTYEQYF.

The chain is built from TRBV4-3 and TRBJ2-3; D gene uncertain. CDR1 is LGHNA and CDR2 is YSLEER in the germline V gene. Trimming took off 1 base at V and 5 bases at J, with 10 bases between the two ends. The length of the CDR3 is 14 residues. This chain's CDR3 is CASSQARSGDTQYF. The CDR3, as DNA: TGCGCCAGCAGCCAAGCTAGGTCGGGAGATACGCAGTATTTT.

The chain employs TRBV28 and TRBJ1-2; D is uncertain. Trimming pared 3 bases from V and 4 bases from J, leaving 6 bases between. The germline V gene has CDR1 MDHEN and CDR2 SYDVKM. The CDR3 is 12 residues long. Here the CDR3 reads CASSFQFYGYTF. The CDR3, as DNA: TGTGCCAGCAGTTTCCAGTTCTATGGCTACACCTTC.

Only a few counts were recorded for this clone. The chain combines TRBV5-5 with TRBJ1-1, with 9 bases aligning to TRBD1. CDR3 size: 15 residues. V gave up 4 bases and J gave up 5 bases; unmatched junction bases: 9. Germline loops: CDR1 SGHKS, CDR2 YYEKEE (reference sequence). CDR3 nucleotide sequence: TGTGCCAGCAGCCCAGGGACAGGGAGGGGTACTGAAGCTTTCTTT. Translating gives CASSPGTGRGTEAFF.

The chain employs TRBV6-1 and TRBJ2-5, with D tentatively TRBD1 (6 bases). The CDR3 covers 14 residues. Germline CDR1 and CDR2: MNHNS and SASEGT. The V end was cut by 6 bases, the J end by 3 bases, with 14 bases between. The CDR3 spells CASRRGIGEETQYF. The DNA for the CDR3 is TGTGCCAGCAGGAGGGGGATAGGAGAAGAGACCCAGTACTTC.

In its sample, this clone was seen a few times. The V gene is TRBV27, the J gene TRBJ1-1, with TRBD1 identical over 7 bases. CDR1 is MNHEY, CDR2 SMNVEV, per germline (reference sequence). V trimming: 5 bases; J trimming: 0 bases; junction bases outside the gene matches: 6. The length of the CDR3 is 15 residues. The CDR3 nucleotides are TGTGCCAGCAGTCTCCAGGGGGAGGTGAACACTGAAGCTTTCTTT. Protein product: CASSLQGEVNTEAFF.

This clone has a handful of counts. The V gene is TRBV6-1, the J gene TRBJ1-2; 10 positions match TRBD1. Germline lookup yields CDR1 MNHNS and CDR2 SASEGT. With V trimmed by 5 bases and J by 0 bases, 3 bases remained unmatched. This CDR3 spans 15 amino acids. This CDR3 reads CASSKGTGANYGYTF. The CDR3 DNA reads TGTGCCAGCAGTAAAGGGACAGGGGCTAACTATGGCTACACCTTC.

This chain joins TRBV19 and TRBJ2-3, with TRBD2 as a possible D gene (5 bases). Germline V gene lookup returns CDR1 LNHDA and CDR2 SQIVND (reference sequence). V was pared by 7 bases and J by 2 bases, with 13 bases between. This CDR3 contains 14 residues. For the CDR3, the DNA is TGTGCCAGTATCCCCGCGGGCAACACAGATACGCAGTATTTT. Its protein is CASIPAGNTDTQYF.

The V and J genes are TRBV2 and TRBJ2-3; D remains ambiguous. The V gene's germline CDR1 is SNHLY and CDR2 FYNNEI. The CDR3 contains 14 residues. Trimming left V 4 bases short and J 6 bases short, with 14 bases between. The CDR3 here is CASSGRQIGDTQYF. CDR3 sequence (DNA): TGTGCCAGCAGTGGTCGGCAGATCGGGGATACGCAGTATTTT.